This TCR beta chain was identified during a study of brain metastases from non-small cell lung cancer. Study conclusions and caveats: In 50% to 80% of brain metastases, T-cell clones were expanded compared with matched primary tumors. Metastases had sparse T cells but largely shared repertoires with primaries.

Concerning this clone itself: Its antigen is currently unknown.

V dropped 0 bases and J dropped 2 bases, with 16 bases sitting between them. Germline assignment: CDR1 SGHRS and CDR2 YFSETQ. This CDR3 region has 17 residues. Data came from immunoSEQ multiplex PCR; TCRdb stores just in-frame clones and leaves some out. Of roughly 2,000 clones listed, over 80% are singletons. Sequencing was performed on tissue from a brain metastasis. The receptor's source is a donor at least 40 years old with non-small cell lung cancer. This chain links TRBV5-1 with TRBJ2-3; TRBD1 or TRBD2 may be the D gene (6 bases each). The CDR3 loop reads CASSLDGGPPFTDTQYF. The DNA for the CDR3 is TGCGCCAGCAGCTTGGACGGGGGCCCCCCTTTCACAGATACGCAGTATTTT.